Listed below are T cell receptor beta chains from one sample, sequenced in a study of blood T cells in healthy people across ages. TCRdb re-called the 5' RACE reads through MiXCR, storing one row per CDR3 protein. The sample includes almost 800,000 distinct CDR3 sequences, about 62% seen only once; the top ten take around 22%. The sample was blood. Receptor source: a man aged 30-40 years in good health. Both conserved end residues are part of each CDR3. The D gene is left open where the match is weak. Rows give clone size only sometimes, using once, few, many, or a class for an expanded clone.

j_call | d_call | clone_size | v_call | cdr3_aa | cdr3_nt
TRBJ2-7 | . | . | TRBV27 | CASSFGQSLYEQYF | TGTGCCAGCAGTTTCGGGCAGTCACTCTACGAGCAGTACTTC
TRBJ2-1 | . | . | TRBV5-1 | CASSFEGSGEQFF | TGCGCCAGCAGCTTTGAAGGCTCGGGAGAGCAGTTCTTC
TRBJ2-5 | . | . | TRBV12-5 | CASALPGGGTQYF | TGTGCTAGTGCCCTCCCCGGAGGTGGGACCCAGTACTTC
TRBJ1-4 | . | . | TRBV25-1 | CASRGFKGTNEKLFF | TGTGCCAGCAGGGGATTCAAGGGAACTAATGAAAAACTGTTTTTT
TRBJ1-6 | . | few | TRBV6-5 | CASSYSYVGMSSYNSPLHF | TGTGCCAGCAGTTACTCCTACGTCGGCATGAGCTCCTATAATTCACCCCTCCACTTT
TRBJ2-7 | . | . | TRBV29-1 | CSVRAGLGEQYF | TGCAGCGTTCGGGCCGGCCTCGGGGAGCAGTACTTC
TRBJ2-3 | TRBD2 | few | TRBV7-3 | CASSPSGTSTDTQYF | TGTGCCAGCAGCCCCAGCGGGACTAGCACAGATACGCAGTATTTT
TRBJ1-5 | . | . | TRBV25-1 | CASSERGNNQPQHF | TGTGCCAGCAGTGAGCGAGGGAACAATCAGCCCCAGCATTTT
TRBJ2-2 | TRBD1 | once | TRBV5-5 | CASSLTRQGNTGELFF | TGTGCCAGCAGCTTGACTAGACAGGGGAACACCGGGGAGCTGTTTTTT
TRBJ2-1 | TRBD2 | . | TRBV15 | CATSREYGTSGVNEQFF | TGTGCCACCAGCAGAGAGTATGGGACTAGCGGGGTGAATGAGCAGTTCTTC
TRBJ1-6 | . | . | TRBV27 | CASSRKPGTVNRVDSPLHF | TGTGCCAGCAGTCGCAAACCCGGGACCGTTAATAGGGTTGATTCACCCCTCCACTTT
TRBJ2-5 | . | . | TRBV6-1 | CASYEGGIEETQYF | TGTGCCAGCTACGAAGGCGGGATCGAAGAGACCCAGTACTTC
TRBJ2-3 | TRBD2 | . | TRBV29-1 | CSVEVLAGEADTQYF | TGCAGCGTTGAAGTACTCGCGGGAGAAGCAGATACGCAGTATTTT
TRBJ2-1 | TRBD2 | . | TRBV20-1 | CSASRTSGNTEQFF | TGCAGTGCCAGCAGGACTAGCGGGAATACTGAGCAGTTCTTC
TRBJ2-7 | TRBD2 | . | TRBV7-2 | CASSTAPLAKEYERYF | TGTGCCAGCAGCACAGCTCCACTAGCGAAGGAGTACGAGCGGTACTTC
TRBJ2-5 | TRBD2 | . | TRBV20-1 | CSAQVSSGVTQETQYF | TGCAGTGCACAGGTGTCTAGCGGAGTCACCCAAGAGACCCAGTACTTC
TRBJ2-7 | TRBD1 | . | TRBV7-2 | CASASQPPGGSDEQYF | TGTGCCAGCGCATCCCAACCTCCAGGGGGCTCGGACGAGCAGTACTTC
TRBJ2-5 | . | . | TRBV7-2 | CASSSVFVQETQYF | TGTGCCAGCAGCTCGGTCTTCGTCCAAGAGACCCAGTACTTC
TRBJ1-6 | . | . | TRBV5-1 | CASSLDRPYNSPLHF | TGCGCCAGCAGCTTGGACAGGCCTTATAATTCACCCCTCCACTTT
TRBJ1-2 | . | . | TRBV20-1 | CSASGGAERYGYTF | TGCAGTGCTAGTGGAGGGGCGGAGAGGTATGGCTACACCTTC
TRBJ1-2 | . | . | TRBV5-6 | CASRNQEGLTYGYTF | TGTGCCAGCAGAAATCAGGAGGGGCTTACCTATGGCTACACCTTC
TRBJ2-7 | . | few | TRBV29-1 | CSVESGSGSYEQYF | TGCAGCGTTGAAAGCGGCAGCGGATCGTACGAGCAGTACTTC
TRBJ1-4 | . | . | TRBV10-3 | CAISETGASEKLFF | TGTGCCATCAGTGAGACCGGGGCGTCTGAAAAACTGTTTTTT
TRBJ2-5 | . | . | TRBV20-1 | CSAPPPTGGETQYF | TGCAGTGCCCCACCTCCGACAGGAGGCGAGACCCAGTACTTC
TRBJ2-3 | . | few | TRBV25-1 | CASSRPGLLDTQYF | TGTGCCAGCAGTCGCCCGGGATTATTGGATACGCAGTATTTT
TRBJ2-1 | . | . | TRBV6-1 | CASSKTRAGMDNEQFF | TGTGCCAGCAGCAAGACTAGGGCAGGGATGGACAATGAGCAGTTCTTC
TRBJ2-7 | . | . | TRBV2 | CASKLTSSYEQYF | TGTGCCAGCAAGTTGACCAGCTCCTACGAGCAGTACTTC
TRBJ2-7 | TRBD2 | . | TRBV29-1 | CSVEPSGREYNEQYF | TGCAGCGTTGAGCCTAGCGGGAGGGAATACAATGAGCAGTACTTC
TRBJ1-5 | TRBD1 | few | TRBV7-9 | CASSSGTGNQPQHF | TGTGCCAGCAGCTCCGGGACAGGCAATCAGCCCCAGCATTTT
TRBJ2-1 | TRBD2 | once | TRBV20-1 | CSARGLAGLEHEQFF | TGCAGTGCTAGAGGACTAGCGGGCCTGGAGCATGAGCAGTTCTTC
TRBJ2-3 | TRBD1 | . | TRBV7-2 | CASSSRTGITDTQYF | TGTGCCAGCAGCTCCCGGACAGGGATCACAGATACGCAGTATTTT
TRBJ1-5 | . | . | TRBV21-1 | CARGKCNQPQHF | TGTGCCAGGGGGAAGTGCAATCAGCCCCAGCATTTT
TRBJ2-7 | TRBD2 | few | TRBV27 | CATALAGTYEQYF | TGTGCCACTGCCCTAGCGGGTACCTACGAGCAGTACTTC
TRBJ2-3 | . | . | TRBV20-1 | CSAGFSDTQYF | TGCAGTGCTGGGTTTTCAGATACGCAGTATTTT
TRBJ1-2 | . | few | TRBV29-1 | CSVEDFLSEDGYTF | TGCAGCGTTGAAGATTTTTTGTCAGAAGATGGCTACACCTTC
TRBJ2-7 | TRBD1 | . | TRBV27 | CASSRDRGTYNEQYF | TGTGCCAGCAGCCGGGACAGGGGAACCTACAATGAGCAGTACTTC
TRBJ2-7 | . | . | TRBV7-9 | CASSLNIGYNEQYF | TGTGCCAGCAGCTTAAATATAGGGTACAACGAGCAGTACTTC
TRBJ2-3 | . | . | TRBV12-3/TRBV12-4 | CASSFRVAADVQYF | TGTGCCAGCAGTTTCAGGGTGGCCGCAGATGTGCAGTATTTT
TRBJ2-1 | TRBD2 | . | TRBV20-1 | CSASLAGSVPNEQFF | TGCAGTGCTTCCTTAGCGGGATCCGTTCCCAATGAGCAGTTCTTC
TRBJ2-7 | TRBD1 | . | TRBV20-1 | CSANRRTGAKPYEQYF | TGCAGTGCTAACCGAAGGACAGGGGCGAAACCTTACGAGCAGTACTTC
TRBJ1-5 | . | . | TRBV28 | CASRTQGIYQPQHF | TGTGCCAGCAGAACACAGGGAATCTATCAGCCCCAGCATTTT
TRBJ2-1 | TRBD2 | . | TRBV20-1 | CSARRLAYEQFF | TGCAGTGCTAGAAGACTAGCTTATGAGCAGTTCTTC
TRBJ2-1 | . | . | TRBV10-3 | CAIGSGRNYNEQFF | TGTGCCATCGGGTCGGGCAGAAACTACAATGAGCAGTTCTTC
TRBJ2-1 | . | . | TRBV6-6 | CASGLSSYNAQFF | TGTGCCAGCGGACTTAGCTCCTACAATGCGCAGTTCTTC
TRBJ1-5 | TRBD1 | few | TRBV7-2 | CASSLDRSSNQPQHF | TGTGCCAGCAGCCTGGACAGGAGTAGCAATCAGCCCCAGCATTTT
TRBJ2-3 | TRBD2 | few | TRBV20-1 | CSATGTSELTDTQYF | TGCAGTGCTACCGGGACTAGCGAACTCACAGATACGCAGTATTTT
TRBJ1-1 | . | few | TRBV29-1 | CSVERGGNTEAFF | TGCAGCGTTGAGCGGGGTGGGAACACTGAAGCTTTCTTT
TRBJ2-7 | TRBD1 | few | TRBV11-1 | CASSPEGQGADEQYF | TGTGCCAGTAGCCCCGAGGGACAGGGGGCCGACGAGCAGTACTTC
TRBJ2-1 | . | . | TRBV12-3/TRBV12-4 | CASSLGNPWDYNEQFF | TGTGCCAGCAGCTTGGGGAATCCGTGGGATTACAATGAGCAGTTCTTC
TRBJ2-5 | . | few | TRBV29-1 | CSCRPGEKETQYF | TGCAGCTGCCGCCCAGGGGAAAAAGAGACCCAGTACTTC
TRBJ2-7 | TRBD2 | . | TRBV6-1 | CASTMDGRSHYEQYF | TGTGCCAGCACCATGGACGGGAGGTCCCACTACGAGCAGTACTTC
TRBJ2-1 | TRBD2 | . | TRBV20-1 | CSATLSTSGNNEQFF | TGCAGTGCTACCCTTTCGACTAGCGGGAACAATGAGCAGTTCTTC
TRBJ2-5 | . | . | TRBV5-1 | CASSLVAGTETQYF | TGCGCCAGCAGCTTGGTAGCAGGGACAGAGACCCAGTACTTC